What follows describes a single TCR beta chain. Its cognate antigen is unknown. Profiled with immunoSEQ multiplex PCR; TCRdb holds only in-frame clones, not every one. Of some 15,000 clones in the sample, about 85% are singletons; the top ten hold approximately 1%. Trimming at V came to 5 bases and at J to 3 bases, leaving 8 bases not matched to a gene. The length of the CDR3 is 17 residues. Germline CDR1 reads SEHNR; CDR2 reads FQNEAQ (reference sequence). This record belongs to a study of monozygotic twins with cystic fibrosis. Study summary: Libraries were built from 3 to 3.5 micrograms of fragmented DNA using roughly 15 PCR cycles. Study-wide points: Clonality was generally low (median around 0.0098), higher in the most severe patients.

This rearrangement joins TRBV7-9 to TRBJ2-3; TRBD2 matches 13 bases. Sequencing was carried out using blood. This sequence was found in a boy aged 5-17 years with cystic fibrosis. The CDR3: CASSPGPLAGGTDTQYF. The CDR3 DNA sequence: TGTGCCAGCAGCCCAGGGCCACTAGCGGGAGGGACAGATACGCAGTATTTT.